This T cell receptor beta chain was sequenced during a study of blood T cell repertoires in COVID-19. Study at large: The United States, Italy and Spain were the sources of the acute and convalescent COVID-19 samples. PBMCs, B-cell-depleted T cells, or T cells provided the cDNA or gDNA that made up the material.

Under the authors' procedure: Estimation of nucleated cell counts was performed using reference gene primer amplification. Produced via immunoSEQ multiplex PCR; TCRdb's table is partial and in-frame only. From that table come the V and J calls and clone size; the DNA was used to work out D and trimming. The table has around 270,000 clones, around 89% seen once. The sample comprised peripheral blood. This clonotype was sampled from a man aged 40-55 years with acute or convalescent COVID-19.

The CDR3 DNA reads TGTGCCAGCAGCTTGTCACGAGGTCCCGGGGAGCTGTTTTTT. It is translated as CASSLSRGPGELFF. This chain links TRBV5-5 with TRBJ2-2, with D hard to call. The CDR3 totals 14 residues. In germline, CDR1 is SGHKS, CDR2 YYEKEE (reference sequence). Trimming pared 1 base from V and 6 bases from J, leaving 10 bases between.